Listed below are T cell receptor beta chains from one sample, sequenced in a study of shared clonotypes between healthy human individuals. Produced via immunoSEQ multiplex PCR; TCRdb's table is partial and in-frame only. Counted here are about 2.3 million clones, roughly 93% occurring once; the ten biggest clones make up about 0.41%. The sample taken for sequencing was naive CD4+ T cells from PBMCs. The source of these receptors is a man aged 18 to 30 in good health. Some clones in this sample may be carry-over from other donors' samples. CDR3s include the opening cysteine and the closing phenylalanine or tryptophan.

V gene: TRBV11-3; CDR3 length: 17; CDR3 protein: CASSLRLAGEAKNIQYF
V gene: TRBV6-1; CDR3 length: 15; CDR3 protein: CASSGAGVGTDTQYF
V gene: TRBV7-9; CDR3 length: 14; CDR3 protein: CASSFRGRTYEQYF
V gene: TRBV10-1; CDR3 length: 14; CDR3 protein: CASSPNLRAGELFF
V gene: TRBV28; CDR3 length: 14; CDR3 protein: CASSLLGGGETQYF
V gene: TRBV9; CDR3 length: 15; CDR3 protein: CASSVATSSYNEQFF
V gene: TRBV11-2; CDR3 length: 16; CDR3 protein: CASSTRQIANTGELFF
V gene: TRBV28; CDR3 length: 16; CDR3 protein: CASSGGTRARGEKLFF
V gene: TRBV4-2; CDR3 length: 18; CDR3 protein: CASSPNAGTSGRYNEQFF
V gene: TRBV18; CDR3 length: 15; CDR3 protein: CASSPNRDTNYGYTF
V gene: TRBV10-3; CDR3 length: 15; CDR3 protein: CAMSRDPTSYNEQFF
V gene: TRBV6-6; CDR3 length: 12; CDR3 protein: CATRGGRTEAFF
V gene: TRBV2; CDR3 length: 15; CDR3 protein: CASSEGGKGGQPQHF
V gene: TRBV11-3; CDR3 length: 15; CDR3 protein: CASSLDSGRTGELFF
V gene: TRBV10-3; CDR3 length: 15; CDR3 protein: CAISPIAGGADTQYF
V gene: TRBV29-1; CDR3 length: 18; CDR3 protein: CSVEEPPTSGRGSYEQYF
V gene: TRBV5-1; CDR3 length: 11; CDR3 protein: CASSSETEAFF
V gene: TRBV15; CDR3 length: 13; CDR3 protein: CATSRDLTDEQFF
V gene: TRBV27; CDR3 length: 18; CDR3 protein: CASSQYGTANSGANVLTF
V gene: TRBV5-1; CDR3 length: 13; CDR3 protein: CASSLGGSNEQFF
V gene: TRBV27; CDR3 length: 15; CDR3 protein: CASSLNRNSNQPQHF
V gene: TRBV11-2; CDR3 length: 14; CDR3 protein: CASSLDFVYNEQFF
V gene: TRBV7-9; CDR3 length: 12; CDR3 protein: CASSLVGQPQHF
V gene: TRBV2; CDR3 length: 14; CDR3 protein: CASSDQGHTYEQYF
V gene: TRBV7-8; CDR3 length: 11; CDR3 protein: CASLQYNEQFF
V gene: TRBV20-1; CDR3 length: 11; CDR3 protein: CSGPGGTGQYF
V gene: TRBV6-5; CDR3 length: 14; CDR3 protein: CASRPQGPTGELFF